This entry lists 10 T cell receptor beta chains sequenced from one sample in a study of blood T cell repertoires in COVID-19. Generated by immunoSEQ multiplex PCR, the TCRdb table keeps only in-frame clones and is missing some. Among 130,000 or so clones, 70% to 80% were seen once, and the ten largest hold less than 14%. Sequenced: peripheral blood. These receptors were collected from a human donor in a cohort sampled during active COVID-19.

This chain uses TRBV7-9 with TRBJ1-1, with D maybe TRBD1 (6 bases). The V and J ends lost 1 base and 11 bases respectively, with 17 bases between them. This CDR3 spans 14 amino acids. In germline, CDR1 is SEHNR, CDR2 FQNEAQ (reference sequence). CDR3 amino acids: CASSLGQGPMGAFF. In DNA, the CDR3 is TGTGCCAGCAGCTTAGGGCAGGGGCCCATGGGGGCTTTCTTT.

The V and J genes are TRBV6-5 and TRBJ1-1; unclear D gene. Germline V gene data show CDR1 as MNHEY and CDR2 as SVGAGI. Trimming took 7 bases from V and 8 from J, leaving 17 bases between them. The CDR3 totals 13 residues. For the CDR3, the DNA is TGTGCCAGCATTGCGACAAGGTATCGAGAAGCTTTCTTT. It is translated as CASIATRYREAFF.

The CDR3 spells CASSVRRGDYEQYF. The CDR3 DNA reads as TGTGCCAGCAGCGTTCGCAGGGGGGACTACGAGCAGTACTTC. J is TRBJ2-7 and V is TRBV7-7; tentative D call: TRBD1 (7 bases). V was pared by 5 bases and J by 3 bases, with 14 bases between. The germline gives CDR1 SSHAT, CDR2 FNYEAQ (reference sequence). The CDR3 extends over 14 amino acids.

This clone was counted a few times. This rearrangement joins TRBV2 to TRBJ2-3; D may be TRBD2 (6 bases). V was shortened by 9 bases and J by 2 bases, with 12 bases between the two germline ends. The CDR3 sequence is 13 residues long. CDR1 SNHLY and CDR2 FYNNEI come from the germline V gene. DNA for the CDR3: TGTGCCAGATTAGGCGGGAACACAGATACGCAGTATTTT. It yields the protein CARLGGNTDTQYF.

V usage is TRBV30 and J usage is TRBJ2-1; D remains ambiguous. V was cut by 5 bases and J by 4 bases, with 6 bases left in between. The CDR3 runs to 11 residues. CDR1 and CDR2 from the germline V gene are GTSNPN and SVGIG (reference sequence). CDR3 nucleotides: TGTGCCTGGGGACCTTACAATGAGCAGTTCTTC. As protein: CAWGPYNEQFF.

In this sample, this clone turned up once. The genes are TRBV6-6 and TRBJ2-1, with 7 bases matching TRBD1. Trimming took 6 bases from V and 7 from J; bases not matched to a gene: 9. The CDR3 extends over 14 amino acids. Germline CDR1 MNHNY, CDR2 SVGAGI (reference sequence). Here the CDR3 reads CASRKGQLGNEQFF. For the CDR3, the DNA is TGTGCCAGCAGAAAGGGACAGCTTGGGAATGAGCAGTTCTTC.

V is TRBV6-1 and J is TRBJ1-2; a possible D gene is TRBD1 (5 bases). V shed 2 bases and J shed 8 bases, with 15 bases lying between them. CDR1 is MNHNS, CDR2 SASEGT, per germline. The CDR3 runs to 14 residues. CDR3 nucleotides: TGTGCCAGCAGTGAAAGGGCAGGAAGGGGAGGCTACACCTTC. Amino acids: CASSERAGRGGYTF.

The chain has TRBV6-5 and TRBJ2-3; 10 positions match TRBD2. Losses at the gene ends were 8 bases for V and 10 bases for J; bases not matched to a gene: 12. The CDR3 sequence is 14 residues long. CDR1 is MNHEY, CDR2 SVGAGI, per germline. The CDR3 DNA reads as TGTGCCAGCCTCCCTAGCGGGCTAGCGGGGGCGCAGTATTTT. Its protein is CASLPSGLAGAQYF.

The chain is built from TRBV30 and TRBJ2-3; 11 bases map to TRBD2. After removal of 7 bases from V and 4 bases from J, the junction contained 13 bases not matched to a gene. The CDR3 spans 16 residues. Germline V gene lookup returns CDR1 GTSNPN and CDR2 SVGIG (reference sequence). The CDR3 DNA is TGTGCCTCCTTAAGAGTACTAGCGGGGGTGTCAGATACGCAGTATTTT. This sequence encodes CASLRVLAGVSDTQYF.

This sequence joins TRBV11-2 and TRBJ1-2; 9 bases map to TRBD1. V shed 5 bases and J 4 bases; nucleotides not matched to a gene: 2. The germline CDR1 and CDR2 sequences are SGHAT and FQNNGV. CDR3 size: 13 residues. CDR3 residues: CASSPGQGYGYTF. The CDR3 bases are TGTGCCAGCAGCCCGGGACAGGGCTATGGCTACACCTTC.